This T cell receptor (beta chain) was profiled in a study of siplizumab effects on memory and regulatory T cells (dated by TCRdb to the late 2010s). General notes on the study: The effect of the anti-CD2 antibody siplizumab on alloreactive T-cell subsets was examined in allogeneic mixed lymphocyte reactions constructed from human PBMCs. Summary of the overall study and its limitations: The suppressive function of proliferating Tregs from siplizumab cultures was not functionally confirmed. Because sequences at frequencies below about 10^-5 were poorly captured, only a minor fraction of alloreactive clones could be mapped back to unstimulated subsets. Greater diversity appeared to be present in unstimulated naive T cells than in memory T cells, and a substantial contribution to the alloresponse seemed to be made by naive cells. Siplizumab significantly lowered the cumulative frequency of alloreactive sequences that could be traced to unstimulated CD4+ memory T cells. Among mappable alloreactive CD4+ clones, an average Treg-derived fraction of 68.8% was observed with siplizumab, compared with more than 25% in control reactions. About 75-95% of proliferating CD4+ or CD8+ clones could not be given a naive or memory phenotype.

Trimming removed 5 bases from V and 6 bases from J; the gene matches leave 5 bases unexplained. Reading the germline V gene gives CDR1 SGHTA and CDR2 FQGTGA. Reading from cysteine to phenylalanine, the CDR3 counts 13 amino acids. Only the CDR3 DNA stays, 39 bases, in frame from base 1. Library generation was performed with the immunoSEQ multiplex PCR assay. Each sample had around 100,000 TCR templates assayed by the deep sequencing platform. Genomic DNA extracted from sorted T cells was used for TCRbeta CDR3 sequencing. Regarding the original processing steps: The R programming language was used for the clonal analysis of the TCRbeta CDR3 data. Alloreactive CD4+ and CD8+ clones were identified by comparing unstimulated samples to CFSE-low samples taken after the reaction. Regulatory or non-regulatory origin was assigned to alloreactive CD4+ clones by matching of sequences to sorted unstimulated Treg and non-Treg repertoires. This immuneACCESS table, as held by TCRdb, lists in-frame sequences with V and J called but not all clones. Of the missing ones, under half trace to an unresolved V gene in checked studies; the others have no known cause. V and J calls and clone size are given by that table; D and trimming were obtained from the DNA. This sample holds around 100,000 clones; more than 85% were observed only once. The leading ten clones occupy roughly 0.15% of the sample.

Comment on this clone: It has no known antigen specificity. No qualities accompany the bases; no much larger clone lies one base away.

TCRbeta CDR3 sequencing was performed on sorted unstimulated T cells and on proliferating T cells recovered from mixed lymphocyte reactions. Fresh whole blood from more than 8 HLA-typed healthy donors was used as the source from which PBMCs were isolated. The source of this sequence is a human donor in good health. Sequenced input: CD4+ T cells sorted from blood. Recombination linked TRBV7-3 to TRBJ2-3, and 7 junction bases match TRBD1. The DNA is TGTGCCAGCAGCCCTGAGGGGGCGGATACGCAGTATTTT. Its protein product is CASSPEGADTQYF.